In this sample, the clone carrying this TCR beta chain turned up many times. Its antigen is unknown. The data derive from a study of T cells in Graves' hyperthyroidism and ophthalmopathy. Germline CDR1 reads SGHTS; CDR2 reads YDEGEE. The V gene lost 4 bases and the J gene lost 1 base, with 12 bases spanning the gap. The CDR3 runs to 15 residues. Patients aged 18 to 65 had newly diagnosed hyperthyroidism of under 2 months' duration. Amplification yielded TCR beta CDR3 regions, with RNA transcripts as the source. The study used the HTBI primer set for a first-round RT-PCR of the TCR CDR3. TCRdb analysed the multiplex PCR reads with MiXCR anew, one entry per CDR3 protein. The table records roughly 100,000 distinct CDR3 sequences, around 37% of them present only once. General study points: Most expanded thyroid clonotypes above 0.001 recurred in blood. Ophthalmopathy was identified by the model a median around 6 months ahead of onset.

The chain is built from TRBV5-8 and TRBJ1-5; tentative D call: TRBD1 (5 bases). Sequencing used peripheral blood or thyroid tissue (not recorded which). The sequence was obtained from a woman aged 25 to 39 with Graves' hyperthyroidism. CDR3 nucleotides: TGTGCCAGCAGCGGGGGGTATACGAGCAATCAGCCCCAGCATTTT. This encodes CASSGGYTSNQPQHF.